This T cell receptor (beta chain) was observed in a study of T cells expressing NK-cell markers. For the study at large: CD3+CD56+NKG2C+, CD3+CD56+NKG2C- and CD3+CD56-NKG2C+ T cells, once sorted, supplied the TCR beta repertoires. The study's findings and limits: Whether expanded NKG2C+ T cell clones recognized HCMV stayed uncertain. Of CD8+ T cells, about 1.0-7.5% belonged to dominant NKG2C+ clonotypes in six donors.

Looked up from germline, CDR1 is LGHNA and CDR2 is YNFKEQ. CDR3 size: 18 residues. For TCR beta, cDNA was produced by 5'RACE template switching with UMIs. TCRdb reprocessed the 5' RACE reads and reports one entry per CDR3 protein, with no DNA. This table holds about 460,000 distinct CDR3 sequences. Details on this clonotype: Its antigen is unknown.

Sequencing used blood T cells: a sorted CD56 or NKG2C T cell subset, CD4+ or CD8+ T cells, or bulk PBMC T cells (not recorded which). The TCR comes from a woman in her fifties or sixties in good health. This sequence joins TRBV4-2 and TRBJ2-6; TCRdb outputs TRBD1, but without DNA this stays unchecked. CDR3 residues: CASSQEAGGLSGANVLTF.